This T cell receptor (beta chain) was recorded in a study of identical twins. Study outcomes and limitations: It was possible that invariant MAIT and iNKT cells partly confounded the zero-insertion analyses. Cord blood beta clonotypes that were abundant carried fewer insertions, and memory repertoires showed no such trend.

TCRdb reanalysed the 5' RACE reads using MiXCR and keeps one entry per CDR3 protein. In the table there are 200,000 to 300,000 distinct CDR3 sequences, roughly 7% of which are singletons. Turning to this clonotype: Its cognate antigen is unknown.

Germline V gene data show CDR1 as ENHRY and CDR2 as SYGVKD. This CDR3 has 16 amino acids. Trimming shortened V by 3 bases and J by 3 bases, and 15 bases separated the two germline ends. This same sample was also part of a study on yellow fever vaccine responses in identical twins.

J is TRBJ1-3 and V is TRBV10-3, with D perhaps TRBD1 (5 bases). Sequencing was done on a sample of memory (CD45RO+) T cells sorted from blood. The clonotype originates from a woman younger than 35 in good health. CDR3 coding DNA: TGTGCCATCAGTGACTTGTTGGGGCGCGGTGGAAACACCATATATTTT. As protein: CAISDLLGRGGNTIYF.